The 10 T cell receptor beta chains reported below all come from one sample, sequenced in a study of shared clonotypes between healthy human individuals. Some clones are missing from TCRdb's copy, which holds only in-frame ones; the method was immunoSEQ multiplex PCR. Counted here are approximately 330,000 clones, more than 60% occurring once; the ten biggest clones make up roughly 10%. The sample taken for sequencing was memory CD4+ T cells sorted from blood. Subset noted: CD45RA-negative fraction. The receptors here all came from a man younger than 45 in good health.

This clone appeared a few times. The chain uses TRBV30 and TRBJ2-4; 8 bases are a match to TRBD1. The CDR3 contains 15 residues. CDR1 and CDR2 (germline): GTSNPN, SVGIG (reference sequence). Losses at the gene ends were 4 bases for V and 0 bases for J; bases not matched to a gene: 5. CDR3 nucleotides: TGTGCCTGGAATACAGGGGGACTAGCCAAAAACATTCAGTACTTC. This encodes CAWNTGGLAKNIQYF. The full variable domain, in which reference TRBV30 and TRBJ2-4 provide the parts outside the CDR3, is SQTIHQWPATLVQPVGSPLSLECTVEGTSNPNLYWYRQAAGRGLQLLFYSVGIGQISSEVPQNLSASRPQDRQFILSSKKLLLSDSGFYLCAWNTGGLAKNIQYFGAGTRLSVL.

This chain links TRBV7-9 with TRBJ1-5; a weak D match, TRBD1 (6 bases). Germline V lookup: CDR1 SEHNR, CDR2 FQNEAQ (reference sequence). This CDR3 is 15 amino acids long. V shed 1 base and J shed 6 bases, with 13 bases lying between them. CDR3 DNA sequence: TGTGCCAGCAGCTTAGGACAGGCTGCGGGTCAGCCCCAGCATTTT. It yields the protein CASSLGQAAGQPQHF.

This sequence joins TRBV18 and TRBJ2-7; 9 bases are a match to TRBD1. Unmatched junction bases numbered 16, after V lost 6 bases and J lost 10 bases. Germline V gives CDR1 KGHSH, CDR2 LQKENI. The CDR3 is 15 amino acids. The CDR3 bases are TGTGCCAGCTCGTCGGTCGACAGGGGGGGCTCACCTCAGTACTTC. Its translation is CASSSVDRGGSPQYF.

The chain has TRBV14 and TRBJ1-2; 11 bases match TRBD1. The J segment lost 8 bases and the V segment lost 5 bases, leaving 10 bases of the junction unmatched. There are 15 residues in the CDR3. Germline CDR1 reads SGHDN; CDR2 reads FVKESK. The CDR3 DNA reads as TGTGCCAGCAGCGAATCCGGGACAGGGGGGGTCGGCTACACCTTC. As protein: CASSESGTGGVGYTF.

The chain is built from TRBV9 and TRBJ2-1; tentative D call: TRBD2 (6 bases). V lost 3 bases, J lost 14 bases, and 15 bases lay in between. Germline values: CDR1 SGDLS, CDR2 YYNGEE. The CDR3 has 12 residues. The chain's CDR3 is CASSAGVSKKFF. In nucleotides, the CDR3 is TGTGCCAGCAGCGCGGGAGTTTCAAAGAAGTTCTTC.

The chain has TRBV18 and TRBJ1-4, with unresolved D. Germline V gene data show CDR1 as KGHSH and CDR2 as LQKENI. The V and J ends lost 1 base and 0 bases respectively, with 9 bases between them. CDR3 length: 16 residues. The CDR3 loop reads CASSPLRRPTNEKLFF. The CDR3 DNA reads as TGTGCCAGCTCACCACTGAGAAGACCAACTAATGAAAAACTGTTTTTT.

The table lists this clone with many counts. The V call is TRBV9, the J call TRBJ1-1; TRBD1 is a possible D gene (5 bases). Per germline, CDR1 SGDLS and CDR2 YYNGEE. V was pared by 5 bases and J by 6 bases, with 17 bases between. The CDR3 extends over 14 amino acids. As DNA, the CDR3 is TGTGCCAGCAGTACCGGGACCCCGATAGCTGAAGCTTTCTTT. Translation: CASSTGTPIAEAFF.

The CDR3 DNA is TGTGCCAGCAGCTTAGGGCAGGGGGCTGAAAAACTGTTTTTT. Translated, it gives CASSLGQGAEKLFF. The rearrangement uses TRBV7-2 and TRBJ1-4; 8 nucleotides agree with TRBD1. V was pared by 1 base and J by 7 bases, with 2 bases of the junction left unmatched. Germline-derived CDR1 and CDR2 are SGHTA and FQGNSA. This CDR3 spans 14 amino acids.

The genes are TRBV27 and TRBJ2-1; TRBD1 agrees at 10 bases. There are 16 residues in the CDR3. CDR1 is MNHEY, CDR2 SMNVEV, per germline (reference sequence). Trimming cost V 5 bases and J 0 bases; bases outside gene matches: 4. CDR3: CASSLDRGPSYNEQFF. CDR3 nucleotide sequence: TGTGCCAGCAGTCTAGACAGGGGGCCCTCCTACAATGAGCAGTTCTTC.

This chain uses TRBV19 with TRBJ1-2; D possibly corresponds to TRBD1 (6 bases). The CDR3 runs to 15 residues. In germline, CDR1 is LNHDA, CDR2 SQIVND (reference sequence). Between the trimmed V and J ends, which lost 4 bases and 3 bases, there was a span of 15 bases. The chain's CDR3 is CASSTPTRGDYGYTF. Here the CDR3 DNA reads TGTGCCAGTAGTACCCCCACAAGGGGGGACTATGGCTACACCTTC.